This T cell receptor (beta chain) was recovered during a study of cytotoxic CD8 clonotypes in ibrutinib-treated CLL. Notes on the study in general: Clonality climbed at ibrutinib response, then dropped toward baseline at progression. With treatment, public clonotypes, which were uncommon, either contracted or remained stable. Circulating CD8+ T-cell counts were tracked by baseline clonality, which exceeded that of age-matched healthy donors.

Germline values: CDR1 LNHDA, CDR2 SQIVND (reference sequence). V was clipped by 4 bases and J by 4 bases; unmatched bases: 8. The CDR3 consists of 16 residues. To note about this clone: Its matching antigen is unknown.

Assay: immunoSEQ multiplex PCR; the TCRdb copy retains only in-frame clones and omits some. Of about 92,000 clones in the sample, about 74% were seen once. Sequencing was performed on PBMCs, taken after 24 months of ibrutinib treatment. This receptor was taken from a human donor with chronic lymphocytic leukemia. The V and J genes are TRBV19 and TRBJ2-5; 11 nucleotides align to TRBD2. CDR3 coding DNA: TGTGCCAGTAGTAAGGCCGGGCTAGCGGGGGGAGAGACCCAGTACTTC. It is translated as CASSKAGLAGGETQYF. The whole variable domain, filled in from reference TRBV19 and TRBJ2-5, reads DGGITQSPKYLFRKEGQNVTLSCEQNLNHDAMYWYRQDPGQGLRLIYYSQIVNDFQKGDIAEGYSVSREKKESFPLTVTSAQKNPTAFYLCASSKAGLAGGETQYFGPGTRLLVL.